This is a list of T cell receptor beta chains from one sample in a study of T-cell reconstitution after alpha-beta-depleted transplantation in children. TCRdb called the PCR reads again in MiXCR, with one record for every CDR3 protein. The sample lists nearly 350,000 distinct CDR3 sequences, 15% to 20% occurring once. The specimen comprised PBMCs, mostly from graft donor cells, sampled 360 days after TCRalphabeta/CD19-depleted stem cell transplant. Receptors originate from a male patient under 10 years old who had a stem cell transplant for acute lymphoblastic leukemia, so the T cells may come from the graft donor. CDR3s include the opening cysteine and the closing phenylalanine or tryptophan. The D gene is left open where the match is weak. A row's size may be missing; if present it is once, few, many or a size class.

cdr3_aa,cdr3_nt,v_call,clone_size,d_call,j_call
CASSPGTSGPRQYF,TGTGCCAGCAGCCCCGGGACTAGCGGCCCGAGGCAGTACTTC,TRBV12-3/TRBV12-4,few,TRBD2,TRBJ2-5
CSATPGLAGYNEQFF,TGCAGTGCAACCCCGGGGCTAGCGGGGTACAATGAGCAGTTCTTC,TRBV20-1,.,TRBD2,TRBJ2-1
CSASTSGSYTGELFF,TGCAGTGCTTCTACTAGCGGGAGTTACACCGGGGAGCTGTTTTTT,TRBV20-1,.,TRBD2,TRBJ2-2
CASSLPAGVIYEQYF,TGTGCCAGCAGCTTACCAGCGGGAGTAATCTACGAGCAGTACTTC,TRBV7-2,.,TRBD2,TRBJ2-7
CAWSGDRGTGELFF,TGTGCCTGGAGTGGGGACAGGGGGACCGGGGAGCTGTTTTTT,TRBV30,few,TRBD1,TRBJ2-2
CASSQGPQGHSHMYTDTQYF,TGCGCCAGCAGCCAAGGTCCCCAGGGTCACAGCCATATGTACACAGATACGCAGTATTTT,TRBV4-3,few,.,TRBJ2-3
CASSMTVLNIQYF,TGTGCCAGCAGTATGACAGTTCTAAACATTCAGTACTTC,TRBV6-2/TRBV6-3,.,.,TRBJ2-4
CASSFRDRNTEAFF,TGTGCCAGCAGTTTCCGCGACAGGAACACTGAAGCTTTCTTT,TRBV12-3/TRBV12-4,.,.,TRBJ1-1
CASSPSGTLSNTEAFF,TGTGCCAGCAGTCCCTCCGGGACATTATCGAACACTGAAGCTTTCTTT,TRBV27,.,.,TRBJ1-1
CSVTTGETQYF,TGCAGCGTTACCACGGGCGAGACCCAGTACTTC,TRBV29-1,many,.,TRBJ2-5
CASRPISSGANVLTF,TGTGCCAGCAGACCTATTAGCTCTGGGGCCAACGTCCTGACTTTC,TRBV27,many,.,TRBJ2-6
CASARSGGGMGTQYF,TGTGCCAGCGCAAGGTCCGGCGGGGGAATGGGGACCCAGTACTTC,TRBV12-3/TRBV12-4,few,TRBD2,TRBJ2-5
CASETGGGTDTQYF,TGCGCCAGCGAGACAGGGGGCGGCACAGATACGCAGTATTTT,TRBV5-1,.,TRBD1,TRBJ2-3
CASSLRWYQETQYF,TGTGCCAGCAGCCTTCGTTGGTACCAAGAGACCCAGTACTTC,TRBV5-5,.,.,TRBJ2-5
CASSVVGDYSTDTQYF,TGTGCCAGCAGCGTAGTAGGGGACTACAGCACAGATACGCAGTATTTT,TRBV9,.,TRBD2,TRBJ2-3
CASSDWGDGSEQFF,TGTGCCAGCAGTGATTGGGGGGACGGGAGTGAGCAGTTCTTC,TRBV2,many,.,TRBJ2-1
CASSQESPSHPGISSYNEQFF,TGCGCCAGCAGCCAAGAGAGCCCCTCCCACCCTGGCATTAGCTCCTACAATGAGCAGTTCTTC,TRBV4-1,.,.,TRBJ2-1
CASSGPSGITYEQYF,TGTGCCAGCAGTGGCCCTAGCGGAATAACCTACGAGCAGTACTTC,TRBV27,few,TRBD2,TRBJ2-7
CASSLAAGVGAKNIQYF,TGTGCCAGCAGCTTGGCCGCGGGGGTTGGCGCCAAAAACATTCAGTACTTC,TRBV5-6,.,TRBD2,TRBJ2-4
CARVSGTESYEQYF,TGTGCCAGAGTCTCCGGGACGGAATCCTACGAGCAGTACTTC,TRBV12-3/TRBV12-4,few,.,TRBJ2-7
CSAYLAQSYEQYF,TGCAGTGCTTATCTAGCGCAGTCCTACGAGCAGTACTTC,TRBV20-1,few,.,TRBJ2-7
CASSIRETGSTNIQYF,TGTGCCAGTAGTATAAGGGAGACAGGGTCCACCAACATTCAGTACTTC,TRBV19,few,TRBD1,TRBJ2-4
CASSWAGGTDTQYF,TGTGCCAGCAGTTGGGCGGGAGGAACAGATACGCAGTATTTT,TRBV12-3/TRBV12-4,few,TRBD2,TRBJ2-3
CASSQDLPSWTGELFF,TGCGCCAGCAGCCAAGATCTCCCTAGTTGGACCGGGGAGCTGTTTTTT,TRBV4-1,few,.,TRBJ2-2
CASSYRGDPYEQYF,TGTGCCAGCAGTTACAGGGGGGATCCCTACGAGCAGTACTTC,TRBV6-2/TRBV6-3,few,.,TRBJ2-7
CASRTGVGQGTDTQYF,TGCGCCAGCAGGACCGGGGTGGGACAGGGGACAGATACGCAGTATTTT,TRBV4-1,.,TRBD1,TRBJ2-3
CATSDPGQGGTEAFF,TGTGCCACCAGTGACCCTGGACAGGGGGGCACTGAAGCTTTCTTT,TRBV24-1,many,TRBD1,TRBJ1-1
CSARETGGPSNTGELFF,TGCAGTGCTAGAGAGACAGGGGGCCCATCCAACACCGGGGAGCTGTTTTTT,TRBV20-1,few,TRBD1,TRBJ2-2
CASSLVRESDTQYF,TGTGCCAGCAGCTTGGTCAGAGAATCAGATACGCAGTATTTT,TRBV7-3,many,.,TRBJ2-3
CASSKATGSYNEQFF,TGCGCCAGCAGCAAGGCCACAGGGAGCTACAATGAGCAGTTCTTC,TRBV5-1,.,.,TRBJ2-1
CASSLEIQSGELFF,TGTGCCAGCAGCTTAGAAATACAGTCCGGGGAGCTGTTTTTT,TRBV7-8,many,.,TRBJ2-2
CASSLRHLGEQFF,TGTGCCAGCAGTTTGAGACATTTGGGTGAGCAGTTCTTC,TRBV12-3/TRBV12-4,few,.,TRBJ2-1
CATSRDHGSGTGELFF,TGTGCCACCAGCAGAGATCACGGTTCGGGCACCGGGGAGCTGTTTTTT,TRBV15,.,.,TRBJ2-2
CSACIAAYNEQFF,TGCAGCGCTTGTATAGCGGCCTACAATGAGCAGTTCTTC,TRBV29-1,.,.,TRBJ2-1
CASSAPDRENQPQHF,TGTGCCAGCAGTGCCCCGGACAGGGAAAATCAGCCCCAGCATTTT,TRBV6-2/TRBV6-3,many,TRBD1,TRBJ1-5
CASSLRWTGKGAKNIQYF,TGCGCCAGCAGCCTTAGATGGACAGGAAAGGGGGCCAAAAACATTCAGTACTTC,TRBV4-1,.,TRBD1,TRBJ2-4
CASSLALDRGGYEQYF,TGTGCCAGCAGCTTAGCCTTGGACAGGGGTGGCTACGAGCAGTACTTC,TRBV11-1,.,TRBD1,TRBJ2-7